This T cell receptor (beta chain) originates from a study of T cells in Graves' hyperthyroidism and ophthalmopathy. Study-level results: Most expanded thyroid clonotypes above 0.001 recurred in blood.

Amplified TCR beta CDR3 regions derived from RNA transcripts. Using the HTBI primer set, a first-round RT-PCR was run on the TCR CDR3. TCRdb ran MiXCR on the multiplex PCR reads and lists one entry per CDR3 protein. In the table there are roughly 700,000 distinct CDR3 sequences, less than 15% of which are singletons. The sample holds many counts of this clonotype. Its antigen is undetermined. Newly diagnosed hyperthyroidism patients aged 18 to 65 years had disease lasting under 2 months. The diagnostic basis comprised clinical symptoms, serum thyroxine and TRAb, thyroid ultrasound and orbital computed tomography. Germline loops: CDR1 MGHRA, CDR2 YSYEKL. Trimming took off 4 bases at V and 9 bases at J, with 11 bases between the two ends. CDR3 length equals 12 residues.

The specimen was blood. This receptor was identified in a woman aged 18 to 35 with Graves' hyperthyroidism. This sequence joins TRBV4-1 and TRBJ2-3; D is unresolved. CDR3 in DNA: TGCGCCAGCAGCCCCTCTCCCACGACGCAGTATTTT. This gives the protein CASSPSPTTQYF.